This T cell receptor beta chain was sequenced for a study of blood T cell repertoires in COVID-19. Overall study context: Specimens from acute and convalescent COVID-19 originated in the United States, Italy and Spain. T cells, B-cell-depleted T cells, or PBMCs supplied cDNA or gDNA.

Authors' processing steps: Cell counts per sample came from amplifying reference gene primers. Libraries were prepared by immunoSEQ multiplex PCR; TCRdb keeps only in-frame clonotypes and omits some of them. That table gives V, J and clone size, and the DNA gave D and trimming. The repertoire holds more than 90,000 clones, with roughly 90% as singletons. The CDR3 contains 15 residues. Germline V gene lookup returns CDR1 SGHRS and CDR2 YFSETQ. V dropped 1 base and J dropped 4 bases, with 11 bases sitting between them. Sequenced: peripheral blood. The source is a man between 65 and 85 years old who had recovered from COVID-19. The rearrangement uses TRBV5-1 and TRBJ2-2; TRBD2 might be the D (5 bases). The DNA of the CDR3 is TGCGCCAGCAGCTTGTCTAGCTCTGGCACCGGGGAGCTGTTTTTT. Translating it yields CASSLSSSGTGELFF.